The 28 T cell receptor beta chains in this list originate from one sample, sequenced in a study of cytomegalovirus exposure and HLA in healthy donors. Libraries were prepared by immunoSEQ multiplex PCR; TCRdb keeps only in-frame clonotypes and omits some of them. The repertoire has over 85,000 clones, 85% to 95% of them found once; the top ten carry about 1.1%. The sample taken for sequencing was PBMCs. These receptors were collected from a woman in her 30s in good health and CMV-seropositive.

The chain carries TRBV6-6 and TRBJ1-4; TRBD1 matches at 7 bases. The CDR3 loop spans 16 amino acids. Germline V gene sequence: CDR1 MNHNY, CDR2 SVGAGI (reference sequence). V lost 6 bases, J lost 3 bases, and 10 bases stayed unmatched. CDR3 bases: TGTGCCAGCAGGCTTCTACAGGGGCAGGCTAATGAAAAACTGTTTTTT. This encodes CASRLLQGQANEKLFF.

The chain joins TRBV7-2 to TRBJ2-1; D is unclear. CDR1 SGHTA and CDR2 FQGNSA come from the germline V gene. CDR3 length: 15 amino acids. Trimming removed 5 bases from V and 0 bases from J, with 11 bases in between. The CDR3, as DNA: TGTGCCAGCAGCCAAGACTCGAGCTCCTACAATGAGCAGTTCTTC. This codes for CASSQDSSSYNEQFF.

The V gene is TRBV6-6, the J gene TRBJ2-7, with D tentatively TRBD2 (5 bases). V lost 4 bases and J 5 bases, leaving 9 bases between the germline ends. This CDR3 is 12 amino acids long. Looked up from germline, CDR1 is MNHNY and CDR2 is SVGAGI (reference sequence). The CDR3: CASSSAEDEQYF. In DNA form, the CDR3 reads TGTGCCAGCAGTTCTGCGGAGGACGAGCAGTACTTC.

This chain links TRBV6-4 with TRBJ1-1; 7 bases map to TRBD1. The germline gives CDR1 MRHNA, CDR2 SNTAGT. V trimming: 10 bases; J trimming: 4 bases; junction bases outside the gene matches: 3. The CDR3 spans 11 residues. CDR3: CATRTGTEAFF. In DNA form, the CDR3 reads TGTGCCACTAGGACAGGCACTGAAGCTTTCTTT.

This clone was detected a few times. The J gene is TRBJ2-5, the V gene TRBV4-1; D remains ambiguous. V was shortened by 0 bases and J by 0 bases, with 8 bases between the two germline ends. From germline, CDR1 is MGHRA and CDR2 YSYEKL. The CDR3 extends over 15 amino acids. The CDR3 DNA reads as TGCGCCAGCAGCCAAGATACAGAGTACCAAGAGACCCAGTACTTC. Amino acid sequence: CASSQDTEYQETQYF.

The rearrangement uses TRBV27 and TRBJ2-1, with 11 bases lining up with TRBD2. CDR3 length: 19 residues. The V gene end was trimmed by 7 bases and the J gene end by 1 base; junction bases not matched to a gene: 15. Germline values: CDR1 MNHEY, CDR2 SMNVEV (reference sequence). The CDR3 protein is CASTQLAGGPYRSYNEQFF. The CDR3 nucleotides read TGTGCCAGCACGCAATTAGCGGGAGGGCCTTATCGGTCCTACAATGAGCAGTTCTTC.

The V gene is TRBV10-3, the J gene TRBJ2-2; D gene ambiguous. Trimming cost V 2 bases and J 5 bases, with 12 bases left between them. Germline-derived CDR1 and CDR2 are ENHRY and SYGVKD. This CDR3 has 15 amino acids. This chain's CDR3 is CAISETALRTGELFF. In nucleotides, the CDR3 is TGTGCCATCAGTGAGACAGCATTAAGAACCGGGGAGCTGTTTTTT.

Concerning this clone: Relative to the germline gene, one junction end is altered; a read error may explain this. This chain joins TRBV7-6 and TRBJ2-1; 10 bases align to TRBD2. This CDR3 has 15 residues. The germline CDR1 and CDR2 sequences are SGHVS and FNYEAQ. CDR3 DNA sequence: TGTGCCAGCAGCCTAGCGGGAGCGCTCCACAATGAGCAGTTCTTC. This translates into CASSLAGALHNEQFF.

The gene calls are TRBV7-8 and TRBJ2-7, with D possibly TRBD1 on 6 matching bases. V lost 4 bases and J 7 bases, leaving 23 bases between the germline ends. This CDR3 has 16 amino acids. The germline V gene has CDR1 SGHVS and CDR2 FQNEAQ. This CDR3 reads CASSSAQGTTSGEQYF. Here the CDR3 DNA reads TGTGCCAGCAGCTCTGCACAGGGTACCACCTCTGGTGAGCAGTACTTC.

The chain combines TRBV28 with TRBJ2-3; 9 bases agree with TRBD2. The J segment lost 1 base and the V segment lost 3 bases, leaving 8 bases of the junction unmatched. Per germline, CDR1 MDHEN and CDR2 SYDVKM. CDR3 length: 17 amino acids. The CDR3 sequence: CASSFPTSGWGTDTQYF. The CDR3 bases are TGTGCCAGCAGTTTCCCCACTAGCGGGTGGGGCACAGATACGCAGTATTTT.

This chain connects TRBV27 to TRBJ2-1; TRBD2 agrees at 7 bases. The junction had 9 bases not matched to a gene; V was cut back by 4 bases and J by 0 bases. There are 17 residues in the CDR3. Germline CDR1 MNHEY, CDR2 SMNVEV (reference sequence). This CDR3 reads CASSSDLSGRSYNEQFF. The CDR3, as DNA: TGTGCCAGCAGTTCCGATCTTAGCGGGCGCTCCTACAATGAGCAGTTCTTC.

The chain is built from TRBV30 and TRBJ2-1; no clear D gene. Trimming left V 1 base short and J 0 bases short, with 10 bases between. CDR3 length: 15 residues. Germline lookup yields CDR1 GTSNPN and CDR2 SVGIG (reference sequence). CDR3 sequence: CAWSGGPRSYNEQFF. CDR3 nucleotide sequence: TGTGCCTGGAGTGGTGGGCCACGCTCCTACAATGAGCAGTTCTTC.

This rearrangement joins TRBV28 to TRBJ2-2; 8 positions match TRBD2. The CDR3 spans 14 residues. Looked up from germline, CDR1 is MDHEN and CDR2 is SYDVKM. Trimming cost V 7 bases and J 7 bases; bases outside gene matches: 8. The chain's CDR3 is CASIGTSLGGELFF. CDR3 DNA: TGTGCCAGCATTGGGACTAGTCTTGGCGGGGAGCTGTTTTTT.

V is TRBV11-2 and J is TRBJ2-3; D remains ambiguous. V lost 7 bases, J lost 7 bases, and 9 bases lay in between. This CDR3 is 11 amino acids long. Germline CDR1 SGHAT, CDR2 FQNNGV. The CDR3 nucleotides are TGTGCCAGCAACGTAGCCCATACGCAGTATTTT. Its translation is CASNVAHTQYF.

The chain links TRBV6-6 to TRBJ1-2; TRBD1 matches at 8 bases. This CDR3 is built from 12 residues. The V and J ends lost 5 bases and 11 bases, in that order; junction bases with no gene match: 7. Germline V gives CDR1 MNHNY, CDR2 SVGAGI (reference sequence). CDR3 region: CASSLPGTGYTF. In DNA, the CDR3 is TGTGCCAGCAGTCTTCCAGGGACAGGATACACCTTC.

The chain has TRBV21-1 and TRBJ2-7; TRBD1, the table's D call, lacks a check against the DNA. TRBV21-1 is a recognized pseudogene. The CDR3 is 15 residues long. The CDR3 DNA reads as TGTGCCAGCAGAAACGGGTGGGACAGGGTAAACGAGCAGTACTTC. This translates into CASRNGWDRVNEQYF.

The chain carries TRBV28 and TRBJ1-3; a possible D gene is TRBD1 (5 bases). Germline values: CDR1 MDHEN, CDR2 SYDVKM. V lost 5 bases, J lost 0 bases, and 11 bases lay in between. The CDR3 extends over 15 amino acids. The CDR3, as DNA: TGTGCCAGCAGTCCCTCAGGGCCCTCTGGAAACACCATATATTTT. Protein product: CASSPSGPSGNTIYF. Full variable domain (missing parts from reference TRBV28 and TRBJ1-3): DVKVTQSSRYLVKRTGEKVFLECVQDMDHENMFWYRQDPGLGLRLIYFSYDVKMKEKGDIPEGYSVSREKKERFSLILESASTNQTSMYLCASSPSGPSGNTIYFGEGSWLTVV.

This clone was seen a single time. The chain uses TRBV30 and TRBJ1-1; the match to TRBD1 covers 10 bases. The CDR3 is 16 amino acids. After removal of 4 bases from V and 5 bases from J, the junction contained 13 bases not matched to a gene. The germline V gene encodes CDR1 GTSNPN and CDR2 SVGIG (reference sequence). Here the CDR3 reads CAWKRTGGPLTTEAFF. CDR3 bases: TGTGCCTGGAAGAGGACAGGGGGTCCCCTCACGACTGAAGCTTTCTTT.

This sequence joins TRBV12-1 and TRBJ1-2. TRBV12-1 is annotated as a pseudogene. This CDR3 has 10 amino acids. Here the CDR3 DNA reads TGTGCCACCGGGTCGCATGGCTACACCTTC. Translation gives CATGSHGYTF.

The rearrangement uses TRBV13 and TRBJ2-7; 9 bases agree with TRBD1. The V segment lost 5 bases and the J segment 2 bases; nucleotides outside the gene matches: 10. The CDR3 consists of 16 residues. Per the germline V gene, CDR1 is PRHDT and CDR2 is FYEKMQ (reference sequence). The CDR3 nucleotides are TGTGCCAGCAGCATCATTAGGACAGGGGCTCCCTACGAGCAGTACTTC. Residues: CASSIIRTGAPYEQYF.

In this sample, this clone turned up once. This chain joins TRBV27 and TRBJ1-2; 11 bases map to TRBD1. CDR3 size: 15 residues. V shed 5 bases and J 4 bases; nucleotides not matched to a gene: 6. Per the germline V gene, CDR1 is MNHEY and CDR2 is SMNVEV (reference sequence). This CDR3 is CASSNGQGAVYGYTF. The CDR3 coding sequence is TGTGCCAGCAGTAACGGACAGGGGGCGGTCTATGGCTACACCTTC.

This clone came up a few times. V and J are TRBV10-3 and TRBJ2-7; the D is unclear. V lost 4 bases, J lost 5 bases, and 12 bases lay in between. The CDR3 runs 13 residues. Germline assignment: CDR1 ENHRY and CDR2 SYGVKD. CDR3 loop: CAISVVLSDEQYF. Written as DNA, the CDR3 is TGTGCCATCAGTGTAGTACTGTCTGACGAGCAGTACTTC.

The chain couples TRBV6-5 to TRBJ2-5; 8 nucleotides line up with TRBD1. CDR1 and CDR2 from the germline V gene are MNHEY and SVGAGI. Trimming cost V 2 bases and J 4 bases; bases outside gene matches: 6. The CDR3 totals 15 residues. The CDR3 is CASSYRPTGAETQYF. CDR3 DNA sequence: TGTGCCAGCAGTTACCGCCCGACAGGGGCAGAGACCCAGTACTTC.

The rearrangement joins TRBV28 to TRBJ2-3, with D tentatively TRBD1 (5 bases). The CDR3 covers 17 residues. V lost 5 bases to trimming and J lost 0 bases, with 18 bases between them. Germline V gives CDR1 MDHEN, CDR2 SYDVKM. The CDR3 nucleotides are TGTGCCAGCAGTCCGAAAGGGGCAATCTCTAGCACAGATACGCAGTATTTT. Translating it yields CASSPKGAISSTDTQYF. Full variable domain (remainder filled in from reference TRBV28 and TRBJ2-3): DVKVTQSSRYLVKRTGEKVFLECVQDMDHENMFWYRQDPGLGLRLIYFSYDVKMKEKGDIPEGYSVSREKKERFSLILESASTNQTSMYLCASSPKGAISSTDTQYFGPGTRLTVL.

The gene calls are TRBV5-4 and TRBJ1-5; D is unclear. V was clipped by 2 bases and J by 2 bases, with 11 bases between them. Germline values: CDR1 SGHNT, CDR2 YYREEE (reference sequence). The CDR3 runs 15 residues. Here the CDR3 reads CASSLDGNGNQPQHF. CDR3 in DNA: TGTGCCAGCAGCTTAGACGGGAATGGCAATCAGCCCCAGCATTTT.

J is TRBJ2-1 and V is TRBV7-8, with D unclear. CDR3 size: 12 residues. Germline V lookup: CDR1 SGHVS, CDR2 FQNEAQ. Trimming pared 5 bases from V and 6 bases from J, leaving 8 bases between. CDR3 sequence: CASSLSGNEQFF. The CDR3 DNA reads TGTGCCAGCAGCCTATCGGGCAATGAGCAGTTCTTC.

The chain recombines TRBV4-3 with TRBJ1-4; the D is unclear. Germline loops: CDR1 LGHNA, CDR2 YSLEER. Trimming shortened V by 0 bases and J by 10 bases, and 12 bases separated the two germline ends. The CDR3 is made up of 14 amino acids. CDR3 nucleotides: TGCGCCAGCAGCCAAGATGAGGAAGTGGGAAAACTGTTTTTT. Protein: CASSQDEEVGKLFF.

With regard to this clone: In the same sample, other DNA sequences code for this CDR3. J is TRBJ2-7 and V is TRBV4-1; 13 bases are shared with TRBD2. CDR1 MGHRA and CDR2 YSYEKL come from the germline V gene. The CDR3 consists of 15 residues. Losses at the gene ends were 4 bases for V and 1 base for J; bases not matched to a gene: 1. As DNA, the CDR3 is TGCGCCAGCAGCCTACTAGCGGGAGGGTCCTACGAGCAGTACTTC. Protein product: CASSLLAGGSYEQYF.